The 22 T cell receptor beta chains given below trace back to one sample, sequenced in a study of cytomegalovirus exposure and HLA in healthy donors. Amplification used 60 Vbeta primers and 13 Jbeta primers. Sequenced by immunoSEQ multiplex PCR; TCRdb stores in-frame clones only, minus some. Among some 130,000 clones listed, approximately 80% were seen once. The sample was PBMCs. The receptor source for this set is a man younger than 35 in good health and CMV-seronegative.

The chain uses TRBV4-2 and TRBJ2-2; 7 bases match TRBD1. This CDR3 is built from 16 residues. Per germline, CDR1 LGHNA and CDR2 YNFKEQ. Trimming removed 4 bases from V and 7 bases from J; junction bases left unmatched: 12. CDR3 coding DNA: TGTGCCAGCAGCCTTAACACAGGGGTTACTAACGGGGAGCTGTTTTTT. Protein: CASSLNTGVTNGELFF.

The rearrangement joins TRBV10-1 to TRBJ2-7; 8 bases line up with TRBD2. Germline assignment: CDR1 WNHNN and CDR2 SYGVQD (reference sequence). This CDR3 comprises 14 residues. V shed 2 bases and J 5 bases; nucleotides not matched to a gene: 5. This CDR3 is CASSEVAGRDEQYF. CDR3 nucleotide sequence: TGCGCCAGCAGTGAGGTAGCGGGGAGGGACGAGCAGTACTTC.

The J gene is TRBJ1-2, the V gene TRBV30, with 10 bases identical to TRBD1. J lost 4 bases, V lost 4 bases, and 12 bases had no gene match. The CDR3 length is 16 residues. Germline assignment: CDR1 GTSNPN and CDR2 SVGIG (reference sequence). In DNA form, the CDR3 reads TGTGCCTGGACTGGGACAGGGGAGTTGCCTATCTATGGCTACACCTTC. It codes for CAWTGTGELPIYGYTF.

The count of this clone is one. The J gene is TRBJ1-1, the V gene TRBV6-1; 8 bases are shared with TRBD1. In germline, CDR1 is MNHNS, CDR2 SASEGT. Losses at the gene ends were 6 bases for V and 2 bases for J; bases not matched to a gene: 8. This CDR3 contains 15 residues. CDR3 residues: CASSPLTGVNTEAFF. CDR3 sequence (DNA): TGTGCCAGCAGCCCTTTGACAGGGGTAAACACTGAAGCTTTCTTT.

This sequence joins TRBV14 and TRBJ1-2, with unresolved D. Germline V gene lookup returns CDR1 SGHDN and CDR2 FVKESK. This CDR3 comprises 14 residues. V was shortened by 0 bases and J by 7 bases, with 12 bases between the two germline ends. This CDR3 is CASSQDRRAAGYTF. CDR3 bases: TGTGCCAGCAGCCAAGATCGGAGGGCGGCTGGCTACACCTTC.

V is TRBV19 and J is TRBJ1-6, with 8 bases aligning to TRBD1. Germline lookup yields CDR1 LNHDA and CDR2 SQIVND (reference sequence). The CDR3 spans 14 residues. The ends lost 6 bases at V and 10 bases at J; junction bases unmatched: 8. This chain's CDR3 is CASRTGERESPLHF. As DNA, the CDR3 is TGTGCCAGTAGGACAGGGGAAAGGGAATCACCCCTCCACTTT.

J is TRBJ2-7 and V is TRBV13; D possibly corresponds to TRBD2 (5 bases). Trimming pared 1 base from V and 6 bases from J, leaving 7 bases between. CDR3 size: 12 residues. Germline V gene lookup returns CDR1 PRHDT and CDR2 FYEKMQ (reference sequence). The CDR3 DNA follows: TGTGCCAGCAGCTTAGCGGGGAGCGAGCAGTACTTC. Protein product: CASSLAGSEQYF. Full variable domain (rest looked up from reference TRBV13 and TRBJ2-7): AAGVIQSPRHLIKEKRETATLKCYPIPRHDTVYWYQQGPGQDPQFLISFYEKMQSDKGSIPDRFSAQQFSDYHSELNMSSLELGDSALYFCASSLAGSEQYFGPGTRLTVT.

The chain links TRBV6-1 to TRBJ1-6; perhaps TRBD1 as D (5 bases). The CDR3 loop spans 15 amino acids. Trimming pared 1 base from V and 5 bases from J, leaving 9 bases between. CDR1 is MNHNS, CDR2 SASEGT, per germline. The CDR3 DNA reads TGTGCCAGCAGTGAAGTTCGGGGGGATAATTCACCCCTCCACTTT. Translation gives CASSEVRGDNSPLHF.

The rearrangement joins TRBV7-6 to TRBJ2-7, with D maybe TRBD1 (6 bases). The CDR3 runs 12 residues. Germline V gene sequence: CDR1 SGHVS, CDR2 FNYEAQ. Deletions cut 8 bases from V and 2 bases from J, with 10 bases between. CDR3 coding DNA: TGTGCCAGCGCAGGGGTCGCCTACGAGCAGTACTTC. It encodes CASAGVAYEQYF.

The chain joins TRBV11-2 to TRBJ1-3; D ambiguous. The CDR3 covers 15 residues. V lost 2 bases to trimming and J lost 4 bases, with 12 bases between them. Germline lookup yields CDR1 SGHAT and CDR2 FQNNGV. CDR3 protein: CASSLRQLEGNTIYF. DNA for the CDR3: TGTGCCAGCAGCTTAAGACAACTAGAAGGAAACACCATATATTTT. The full variable domain, with the rest looked up from reference TRBV11-2 and TRBJ1-3, is EAGVAQSPRYKIIEKRQSVAFWCNPISGHATLYWYQQILGQGPKLLIQFQNNGVVDDSQLPKDRFSAERLKGVDSTLKIQPAKLEDSAVYLCASSLRQLEGNTIYFGEGSWLTVV.

In DNA, the CDR3 is TGTGCCAGCAGTTACCCGGGACAGGGAGCCGAGACCCAGTACTTC. Protein sequence: CASSYPGQGAETQYF. This chain links TRBV6-6 with TRBJ2-5, with 9 bases lining up with TRBD1. The CDR3 extends over 15 amino acids. The germline CDR1 and CDR2 sequences are MNHNY and SVGAGI (reference sequence). The trim removed 2 bases at V and 5 bases at J, leaving 6 bases unmatched.

V usage is TRBV5-6 and J usage is TRBJ2-7, with D possibly TRBD2 on 6 matching bases. CDR1 SGHDT and CDR2 YYEEEE come from the germline V gene. The CDR3 is made up of 15 amino acids. Trimming removed 3 bases from V and 4 bases from J, with 17 bases in between. CDR3: CASSWGDPAGYEQYF. CDR3 nucleotide sequence: TGTGCCAGCAGCTGGGGGGACCCGGCCGGGTACGAGCAGTACTTC. The full variable domain, in which reference TRBV5-6 and TRBJ2-7 provide the parts outside the CDR3, is DAGVTQSPTHLIKTRGQQVTLRCSPKSGHDTVSWYQQALGQGPQFIFQYYEEEERQRGNFPDRFSGHQFPNYSSELNVNALLLGDSALYLCASSWGDPAGYEQYFGPGTRLTVT.

This clone has just a few counts. The chain uses TRBV7-3 and TRBJ2-7, with D possibly TRBD2 on 5 matching bases. Germline CDR1 SGHTA, CDR2 FQGTGA. The ends were cut back, 5 bases at V and 0 bases at J, with 17 bases in the middle. The CDR3 spans 16 residues. This CDR3 reads CASSRARARSSYEQYF. The CDR3 region has the DNA TGTGCCAGCAGCCGCGCGAGGGCAAGGAGCTCCTACGAGCAGTACTTC. Full variable domain (remainder filled in from reference TRBV7-3 and TRBJ2-7): GAGVSQTPSNKVTEKGKYVELRCDPISGHTALYWYRQSLGQGPEFLIYFQGTGAADDSGLPNDRFFAVRPEGSVSTLKIQRTERGDSAVYLCASSRARARSSYEQYFGPGTRLTVT.

This clone was recorded only once. The J gene is TRBJ1-2, the V gene TRBV7-8; TRBD1 aligns across 7 bases. The V segment lost 2 bases and the J segment 0 bases; nucleotides outside the gene matches: 9. Germline loops: CDR1 SGHVS, CDR2 FQNEAQ. This CDR3 spans 17 amino acids. In nucleotides, the CDR3 is TGTGCCAGCAGCTTATATCGGACAGGAGCAACTAACTATGGCTACACCTTC. It specifies CASSLYRTGATNYGYTF.

This clone came up a few times. Other DNA sequences of this sample code for an identical CDR3. The chain couples TRBV7-6 to TRBJ2-7, with 8 bases lining up with TRBD2. CDR3 length: 14 residues. J lost 0 bases, V lost 5 bases, and 3 bases had no gene match. Per germline, CDR1 SGHVS and CDR2 FNYEAQ. The CDR3 nucleotides read TGTGCCAGCAGCCCGGGAGGGCCCTCCTACGAGCAGTACTTC. This codes for CASSPGGPSYEQYF.

This chain connects TRBV7-8 to TRBJ2-1, with 14 bases identical to TRBD2. There are 19 residues in the CDR3. V lost 2 bases and J lost 3; bases outside the gene matches: 9. Germline-derived CDR1 and CDR2 are SGHVS and FQNEAQ. CDR3 sequence reads: CASSLLTSGGGFFYNEQFF. Written as DNA, the CDR3 is TGTGCCAGCAGCTTATTGACTAGCGGGGGGGGCTTTTTCTACAATGAGCAGTTCTTC.

The J gene is TRBJ1-2, the V gene TRBV18; a weak D match, TRBD1 (6 bases). The CDR3 has 16 amino acids. The germline gives CDR1 KGHSH, CDR2 LQKENI. V was trimmed by 2 bases and J by 3 bases, leaving 16 bases between them. The CDR3 DNA reads as TGTGCCAGCTCACCAGTAACAGGGACGGCGGACTATGGCTACACCTTC. It translates to CASSPVTGTADYGYTF.

This clone was seen only once. The rearrangement links TRBV28 to TRBJ1-2; D gene ambiguous. This CDR3 is 14 amino acids long. CDR1 and CDR2 (germline): MDHEN, SYDVKM. Trimming removed 2 bases at V and 2 bases at J, with 9 bases between. CDR3 in amino acids: CASSLPGLNYGYTF. Written as DNA, the CDR3 is TGTGCCAGCAGTTTACCGGGGTTAAACTATGGCTACACCTTC.

Here the CDR3 DNA reads TGTGCCAGCAGCCGGCAGGACACCCACTATGGCTACACCTTC. Amino acid sequence: CASSRQDTHYGYTF. The V call is TRBV5-6, the J call TRBJ1-2; maybe TRBD1 (5 bases). CDR3 length equals 14 residues. Per the germline V gene, CDR1 is SGHDT and CDR2 is YYEEEE. Trimming removed 4 bases from V and 3 bases from J, with 13 bases in between.

J is TRBJ1-5 and V is TRBV29-1, with 7 bases identical to TRBD1. The V segment lost 5 bases and the J segment 4 bases; nucleotides outside the gene matches: 8. The CDR3 is 14 amino acids. The germline V gene has CDR1 SQVTM and CDR2 ANQGSEA. The CDR3 spells CSVTGTDPNQPQHF. DNA of the CDR3: TGCAGCGTTACCGGGACAGATCCTAATCAGCCCCAGCATTTT.

The genes are TRBV4-3 and TRBJ1-1; the D gene is possibly TRBD1 (5 bases). V dropped 0 bases and J dropped 0 bases, with 20 bases sitting between them. This CDR3 is 19 amino acids long. The V gene's germline CDR1 is LGHNA and CDR2 YSLEER. The CDR3 DNA follows: TGCGCCAGCAGCCAAGACGTTGCAGGGAGGGAGGGCGTGAACACTGAAGCTTTCTTT. Translating it yields CASSQDVAGREGVNTEAFF.

The gene calls are TRBV6-1 and TRBJ1-5; D gene uncertain. Germline V gives CDR1 MNHNS, CDR2 SASEGT. Trimming removed 5 bases from V and 0 bases from J, with 5 bases in between. The CDR3 spans 13 residues. The CDR3 bases are TGTGCCAGCAGTCCCGGTAGCAATCAGCCCCAGCATTTT. As protein: CASSPGSNQPQHF.